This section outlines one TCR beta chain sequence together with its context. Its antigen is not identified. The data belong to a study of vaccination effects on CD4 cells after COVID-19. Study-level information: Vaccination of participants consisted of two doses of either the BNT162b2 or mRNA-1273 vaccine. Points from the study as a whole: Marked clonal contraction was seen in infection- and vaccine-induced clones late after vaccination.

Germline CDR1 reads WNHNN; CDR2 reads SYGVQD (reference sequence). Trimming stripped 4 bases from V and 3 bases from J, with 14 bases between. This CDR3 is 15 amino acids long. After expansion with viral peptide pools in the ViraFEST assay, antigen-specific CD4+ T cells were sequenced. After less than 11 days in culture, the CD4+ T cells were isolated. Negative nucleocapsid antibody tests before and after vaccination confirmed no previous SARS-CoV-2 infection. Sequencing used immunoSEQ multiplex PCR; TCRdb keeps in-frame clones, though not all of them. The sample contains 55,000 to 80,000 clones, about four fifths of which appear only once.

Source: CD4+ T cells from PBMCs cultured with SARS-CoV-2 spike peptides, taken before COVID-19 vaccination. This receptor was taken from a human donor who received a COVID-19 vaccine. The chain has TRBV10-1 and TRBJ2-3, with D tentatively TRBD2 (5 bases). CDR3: CASSVGGRGTDTQYF. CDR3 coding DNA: TGCGCCAGCAGTGTGGGCGGCCGCGGGACAGATACGCAGTATTTT.